The 24 T cell receptor beta chains reported below all come from one sample, sequenced in a study of T cells in Graves' hyperthyroidism and ophthalmopathy. From RNA transcripts, TCR beta CDR3 regions were amplified. TCR CDR3 regions were first amplified by RT-PCR with HTBI primers. MiXCR, applied by TCRdb to the multiplex PCR reads, yields one record per CDR3 protein. The data contain roughly 380,000 distinct CDR3 sequences, roughly an eighth of them seen just once; the ten biggest clones take up 4% to 6.5%. The sequencing input was blood. These receptors were collected from a young woman with Graves' hyperthyroidism.

J is TRBJ1-5 and V is TRBV15; possibly TRBD1 for D (5 bases). V dropped 3 bases and J dropped 2 bases, with 8 bases sitting between them. The CDR3 sequence is 14 residues long. CDR1 is LNHNV, CDR2 YYDKDF, per germline (reference sequence). This chain's CDR3 is CATSSRQRNQPQHF. The DNA for the CDR3 is TGTGCCACCAGCAGCCGACAGCGCAATCAGCCCCAGCATTTT. Using reference TRBV15 and TRBJ1-5 for the parts outside the CDR3, the full variable domain is DAMVIQNPRYQVTQFGKPVTLSCSQTLNHNVMYWYQQKSSQAPKLLFHYYDKDFNNEADTPDNFQSRRPNTSFCFLDIRSPGLGDTAMYLCATSSRQRNQPQHFGDGTRLSIL.

In this sample, this clonotype turned up many times. The chain has TRBV7-6 and TRBJ2-1; D is perhaps TRBD1 (6 bases). V shed 3 bases and J shed 7 bases, with 19 bases lying between them. CDR1 and CDR2 from the germline V gene are SGHVS and FNYEAQ. This CDR3 has 16 amino acids. CDR3 amino acids: CASSFLYRARGNEQFF. The CDR3 DNA reads as TGTGCCAGCAGCTTCCTTTACCGAGCAAGGGGGAATGAGCAGTTCTTC. Variable domain in full (rest from reference TRBV7-6 and TRBJ2-1): GAGVSQSPRYKVTKRGQDVALRCDPISGHVSLYWYRQALGQGPEFLTYFNYEAQQDKSGLPNDRFSAERPEGSISTLTIQRTEQRDSAMYRCASSFLYRARGNEQFFGPGTRLTVL.

This clonotype was seen at least ten times. The CDR3 region has the DNA TGTGCCAGCAGCTTAACCCGGAGCACAGATACGCAGTATTTT. It yields the protein CASSLTRSTDTQYF. The chain has TRBV7-3 and TRBJ2-3, with D hard to call. CDR3 length: 14 amino acids. Trimming took off 0 bases at V and 0 bases at J, with 4 bases between the two ends. CDR1 and CDR2 from the germline V gene are SGHTA and FQGTGA.

Ten or more counts support this clonotype. The rearrangement links TRBV20-1 to TRBJ1-1; no firm D call. This CDR3 region has 12 residues. Germline V gene sequence: CDR1 DFQATT, CDR2 SNEGSKA (reference sequence). The V gene lost 7 bases and the J gene lost 2 bases, with 11 bases spanning the gap. DNA of the CDR3: TGCAGTGTGTCGTGGGGAAACACTGAAGCTTTCTTT. As protein: CSVSWGNTEAFF.

This clonotype occurred many times. V is TRBV6-2 or TRBV6-3 and J is TRBJ1-1; D remains unclear. Germline V lookup: CDR1 MNHEY, CDR2 SVGEGT. The V and J ends lost 2 bases and 2 bases respectively, with 6 bases between them. The CDR3 contains 13 residues. The CDR3 region has the DNA TGTGCCAGCAGTTACGCTGGAAACACTGAAGCTTTCTTT. Its protein is CASSYAGNTEAFF.

The sample holds many counts of this clonotype. V and J are TRBV20-1 and TRBJ2-3, with 10 bases that match TRBD2. CDR1 is DFQATT, CDR2 SNEGSKA, per germline (reference sequence). This CDR3 comprises 18 residues. J gave up 3 bases and V 3 bases, and 15 bases lay outside the gene matches. CDR3 residues: CSASSPHLAGERTDTQYF. The CDR3 nucleotides read TGCAGTGCTAGCTCTCCCCACCTAGCGGGAGAGCGGACAGATACGCAGTATTTT.

This clonotype was seen more than once but under ten times. The genes are TRBV19 and TRBJ2-7; TRBD2 aligns across 8 bases. With V trimmed by 5 bases and J by 0 bases, 6 bases remained unmatched. The CDR3 is 15 amino acids. The germline CDR1 and CDR2 sequences are LNHDA and SQIVND (reference sequence). The CDR3: CASSWAGGNSYEQYF. DNA of the CDR3: TGTGCCAGTAGTTGGGCGGGAGGTAACTCCTACGAGCAGTACTTC.

V is TRBV4-3 and J is TRBJ1-2, with 7 positions matching TRBD1. The CDR3 extends over 15 amino acids. J lost 2 bases, V lost 3 bases, and 6 bases had no gene match. Per the germline V gene, CDR1 is LGHNA and CDR2 is YSLEER. CDR3 residues: CASSQVGQANYGYTF. The CDR3 DNA follows: TGCGCCAGCAGCCAGGTTGGACAGGCGAACTATGGCTACACCTTC.

This clonotype was found many times. The V and J genes are TRBV28 and TRBJ2-5; 11 positions agree with TRBD1. The junction had 2 bases not matched to a gene; V was cut back by 3 bases and J by 2 bases. This CDR3 has 15 residues. Per the germline V gene, CDR1 is MDHEN and CDR2 is SYDVKM. This chain's CDR3 is CASSFGTGGQETQYF. The CDR3, as DNA: TGTGCCAGCAGTTTCGGGACAGGGGGGCAAGAGACCCAGTACTTC.

The chain joins TRBV24-1 to TRBJ2-5, with 7 bases identical to TRBD2. Germline CDR1 KGHDR, CDR2 SFDVKD. The CDR3 is 17 residues long. The V and J ends lost 1 base and 2 bases, in that order; junction bases with no gene match: 9. The CDR3 nucleotides are TGTGCCACCAGTGATTTAGGGAGGGGACGGGAGCAAGAGACCCAGTACTTC. Translated, it gives CATSDLGRGREQETQYF.

The table lists this clonotype with many counts. The V gene is TRBV12-3 or TRBV12-4, the J gene TRBJ2-7; D tentatively fits TRBD1 or TRBD2 (5 bases each). V was clipped by 6 bases and J by 0 bases, with 15 bases between them. The length of the CDR3 is 15 residues. The CDR3, as DNA: TGTGCCAGCAGCCCCTCCGGGACGGTCTCCTACGAGCAGTACTTC. Translating gives CASSPSGTVSYEQYF.

This clonotype was seen ten or more times. The CDR3 region is CSASGAVNTEAFF. CDR3 in DNA: TGCAGTGCCTCAGGGGCAGTGAACACTGAAGCTTTCTTT. V is TRBV20-1 and J is TRBJ1-1, with a tentative D call TRBD1 (6 bases). V lost 6 bases, J lost 0 bases, and 11 bases lay in between. The CDR3 contains 13 residues. Looked up from germline, CDR1 is DFQATT and CDR2 is SNEGSKA (reference sequence).

This rearrangement joins TRBV29-1 to TRBJ2-7, with D tentatively TRBD1 (6 bases). This CDR3 region has 12 residues. The germline CDR1 and CDR2 sequences are SQVTM and ANQGSEA. Between the trimmed V and J ends, which lost 4 bases and 3 bases, there was a span of 10 bases. In DNA, the CDR3 is TGCAGCGTTGCGGACAGAATCTACGAGCAGTACTTC. Protein product: CSVADRIYEQYF.

This clonotype was counted only a few times. The gene calls are TRBV6-1 and TRBJ2-7; perhaps TRBD2 as D (6 bases). Germline CDR1 is MNHNS and CDR2 is SASEGT. Trimming removed 2 bases at V and 3 bases at J, with 17 bases between. CDR3 length: 16 residues. As DNA, the CDR3 is TGTGCCAGCAGTGAAATGGAGGGGTTTAAGGGCTACGAGCAGTACTTC. Translating it yields CASSEMEGFKGYEQYF.

This clonotype was seen repeatedly, ten times or more. This chain uses TRBV6-1 with TRBJ1-6; 7 bases match TRBD1. Looked up from germline, CDR1 is MNHNS and CDR2 is SASEGT. J was trimmed by 7 bases and V by 10 bases; bases with no gene match: 4. The CDR3 has 12 residues. The CDR3 reads CATGTVNSPLHF. CDR3 nucleotides: TGTGCCACCGGGACAGTCAATTCACCCCTCCACTTT.

The gene calls are TRBV4-1 and TRBJ2-2, with a tentative D call TRBD2 (6 bases). Germline CDR1 and CDR2: MGHRA and YSYEKL. Trimming took 1 base from V and 7 from J, leaving 13 bases between them. The CDR3 consists of 15 residues. The CDR3 nucleotides are TGCGCCAGCAGCCAAGCGGGACTCATGGGCGGGGAGCTGTTTTTT. It codes for CASSQAGLMGGELFF.

The table lists this clonotype with many counts. The chain has TRBV13 and TRBJ1-1, with D hard to call. The CDR3 is made up of 16 amino acids. Germline loops: CDR1 PRHDT, CDR2 FYEKMQ (reference sequence). V was shortened by 0 bases and J by 2 bases, with 13 bases between the two germline ends. The CDR3 nucleotides are TGTGCCAGCAGCTTAGGCCTAAGGGAGCTTAACACTGAAGCTTTCTTT. It yields the protein CASSLGLRELNTEAFF.

Many counts were recorded for this clonotype. This sequence joins TRBV29-1 and TRBJ2-1; 9 positions agree with TRBD1. V lost 6 bases, J lost 5 bases, and 5 bases stayed unmatched. The CDR3 spans 13 residues. Per the germline V gene, CDR1 is SQVTM and CDR2 is ANQGSEA. The CDR3, as DNA: TGCAGCGTCTCCGGACAGGGGAACAATGAGCAGTTCTTC. It specifies CSVSGQGNNEQFF.

In its sample, this clonotype was seen many times. The chain employs TRBV24-1 and TRBJ2-1; TRBD2 matches at 11 bases. This CDR3 is 17 amino acids long. The germline V gene has CDR1 KGHDR and CDR2 SFDVKD. With 5 bases clipped from V and 5 bases from J, the junction kept 10 bases outside the gene matches. CDR3 coding DNA: TGTGCCACCAGTGCCCCCTCCGGGACTAGCGGTAACAATGAGCAGTTCTTC. Its protein product is CATSAPSGTSGNNEQFF.

This clonotype was detected many times. This chain connects TRBV20-1 to TRBJ2-2; D ambiguous. Per the germline V gene, CDR1 is DFQATT and CDR2 is SNEGSKA (reference sequence). The CDR3 has 14 amino acids. With 1 base removed from V and 2 bases from J, the gap between germline ends came to 8 bases. The CDR3 DNA reads as TGCAGTGCTAGAGCGGCCCAAAACACCGGGGAGCTGTTTTTT. This codes for CSARAAQNTGELFF.

As to this clonotype: A much larger clone lies a single base off, so this may be a read error. The V call is TRBV20-1, the J call TRBJ2-5, with a possible D match to TRBD2 (6 bases). The length of the CDR3 is 14 residues. CDR1 is DFQATT, CDR2 SNEGSKA, per germline (reference sequence). The V and J ends lost 5 bases and 4 bases respectively, with 17 bases between them. CDR3 region: CSAVLSSEGETQYF. CDR3 coding DNA: TGCAGTGCTGTGTTATCTAGCGAGGGAGAGACCCAGTACTTC.

This clonotype was recorded many times. This chain uses TRBV6-1 with TRBJ1-1; no clear D. Trimming left V 2 bases short and J 8 bases short, with 6 bases between. The V gene's germline CDR1 is MNHNS and CDR2 SASEGT. The CDR3 has 11 amino acids. The CDR3 loop reads CASSELAEAFF. The DNA of the CDR3 is TGTGCCAGCAGTGAATTAGCCGAAGCTTTCTTT.

V and J are TRBV20-1 and TRBJ2-1, with 10 bases lining up with TRBD2. Germline CDR1 and CDR2: DFQATT and SNEGSKA (reference sequence). Trimming took 6 bases from V and 8 from J; bases not matched to a gene: 13. This CDR3 is 15 amino acids long. The CDR3 reads CSASIPAGGPDEQFF. In DNA form, the CDR3 reads TGCAGTGCAAGTATACCAGCGGGAGGGCCGGATGAGCAGTTCTTC.

This clonotype was observed at least ten times. The V and J genes are TRBV28 and TRBJ1-6; D remains ambiguous. Germline V gene data show CDR1 as MDHEN and CDR2 as SYDVKM. Trimming removed 6 bases from V and 7 bases from J, with 13 bases in between. The CDR3 is 14 amino acids. For the CDR3, the DNA is TGTGCCAGCAGCCTGGACGGTCGGAATTCACCCCTCCACTTT. It yields the protein CASSLDGRNSPLHF.